Shown below are 11 T cell receptor beta chains from a single sample sequenced in a study of blood T cell repertoires in COVID-19. The table came from immunoSEQ multiplex PCR; TCRdb's copy has only in-frame clones and leaves some out. The data hold fewer than 650,000 clones, with 85% to 90% observed a single time. Sequencing input: peripheral blood. The receptors here all came from a woman in her forties or fifties with COVID-19, enrolled during active disease.

V gene TRBV27 combines with J gene TRBJ1-6; no clear D gene. V lost 6 bases and J 9 bases, leaving 9 bases between the germline ends. The CDR3 spans 12 residues. Germline CDR1 reads MNHEY; CDR2 reads SMNVEV (reference sequence). CDR3 DNA sequence: TGTGCCAGCAGCCGCGGAAGTTCACCCCTCCACTTT. Protein sequence: CASSRGSSPLHF.

The rearrangement uses TRBV2 and TRBJ2-1; D unresolved. The CDR3 loop spans 13 amino acids. With 4 bases removed from V and 7 bases from J, the gap between germline ends came to 11 bases. The V gene's germline CDR1 is SNHLY and CDR2 FYNNEI. The CDR3 DNA reads as TGTGCCAGCAGTGTACTACAAGTAAATGAGCAGTTCTTC. It yields the protein CASSVLQVNEQFF. The complete variable domain, with remaining parts taken from reference TRBV2 and TRBJ2-1, reads EPEVTQTPSHQVTQMGQEVILRCVPISNHLYFYWYRQILGQKVEFLVSFYNNEISEKSEIFDDQFSVERPDGSNFTLKIRSTKLEDSAMYFCASSVLQVNEQFFGPGTRLTVL.

The V and J genes are TRBV19 and TRBJ2-3; 9 bases agree with TRBD2. After removal of 3 bases from V and 2 bases from J, the junction contained 6 bases not matched to a gene. There are 16 residues in the CDR3. CDR1 is LNHDA, CDR2 SQIVND, per germline (reference sequence). The CDR3 sequence is CASSIGSSGTTDTQYF. CDR3 bases: TGTGCCAGTAGTATCGGCTCTAGCGGGACCACAGATACGCAGTATTTT.

The chain employs TRBV30 and TRBJ1-3; 9 bases are shared with TRBD1. Losses at the gene ends were 4 bases for V and 4 bases for J; bases not matched to a gene: 8. In germline, CDR1 is GTSNPN, CDR2 SVGIG (reference sequence). The CDR3 spans 15 residues. The CDR3 DNA sequence: TGTGCCTGGATTCTACAGGGGGCGCAAGGAAACACCATATATTTT. Encoded protein: CAWILQGAQGNTIYF.

This clone was counted once. This rearrangement joins TRBV5-6 to TRBJ1-6; 11 bases map to TRBD1. Germline V gene data show CDR1 as SGHDT and CDR2 as YYEEEE. This CDR3 has 16 amino acids. The V gene end was trimmed by 4 bases and the J gene end by 4 bases; junction bases not matched to a gene: 4. The chain's CDR3 is CASSLGDRGYNSPLHF. CDR3 coding DNA: TGTGCCAGCAGCCTCGGGGACAGGGGGTATAATTCACCCCTCCACTTT.

This clone turned up a few times. The rearrangement links TRBV12-5 to TRBJ1-5; 7 bases line up with TRBD1. This CDR3 is 17 amino acids long. The V and J ends lost 4 bases and 2 bases, in that order; junction bases with no gene match: 11. Per the germline V gene, CDR1 is LGHNT and CDR2 is FRNRAP. The CDR3 DNA sequence: TGTGCTAGTGGTTCATCAGGGGGTGGGTTTGGCAATCAGCCCCAGCATTTT. It translates to CASGSSGGGFGNQPQHF.

This chain joins TRBV5-1 and TRBJ2-7; possibly TRBD1 for D (6 bases). V lost 0 bases, J lost 8 bases, and 9 bases lay in between. The CDR3 consists of 12 residues. CDR1 is SGHRS and CDR2 is YFSETQ in the germline V gene. CDR3 amino acids: CASSLEQGQQYF. The CDR3 nucleotides read TGCGCCAGCAGCTTGGAGCAGGGGCAGCAGTACTTC. The whole variable domain, filled in from reference TRBV5-1 and TRBJ2-7, reads KAGVTQTPRYLIKTRGQQVTLSCSPISGHRSVSWYQQTPGQGLQFLFEYFSETQRNKGNFPGRFSGRQFSNSRSEMNVSTLELGDSALYLCASSLEQGQQYFGPGTRLTVT.

This chain uses TRBV28 with TRBJ2-7; 8 bases are shared with TRBD1. J gave up 5 bases and V 4 bases, and 4 bases lay outside the gene matches. The CDR3 length is 13 residues. Germline CDR1 is MDHEN and CDR2 is SYDVKM. CDR3 amino acids: CASSWQGADEQYF. The CDR3, as DNA: TGTGCCAGCAGTTGGCAGGGGGCGGACGAGCAGTACTTC. Together with reference TRBV28 and TRBJ2-7, the CDR3 gives the full variable domain: DVKVTQSSRYLVKRTGEKVFLECVQDMDHENMFWYRQDPGLGLRLIYFSYDVKMKEKGDIPEGYSVSREKKERFSLILESASTNQTSMYLCASSWQGADEQYFGPGTRLTVT.

The chain combines TRBV23-1 with TRBJ1-2; D call uncertain. TRBV23-1 is noted as an ORF with a role that remains uncertain. With 7 bases removed from V and 4 bases from J, the gap between germline ends came to 16 bases. The CDR3 totals 14 residues. The CDR3 protein is CASNPPGSRYGYTF. The CDR3 DNA sequence: TGCGCCAGCAACCCCCCCGGGTCCCGCTATGGCTACACCTTC.

CDR3 amino acids: CASSQPSHSADYGYTF. The CDR3 region has the DNA TGTGCCAGCAGCCAACCATCTCATTCAGCGGACTATGGCTACACCTTC. The genes are TRBV3-1 (or the pseudogene TRBV3-2) and TRBJ1-2; D is undetermined. The V gene lost 2 bases and the J gene lost 3 bases, with 16 bases spanning the gap. There are 16 residues in the CDR3. Germline-derived CDR1 and CDR2 are LGHDT and YNNKEL (reference sequence).

The chain employs TRBV25-1 and TRBJ2-7; 8 bases align to TRBD2. CDR3 length equals 16 residues. Germline lookup yields CDR1 MGHDK and CDR2 SYGVNS. The V and J ends lost 0 bases and 3 bases, in that order; junction bases with no gene match: 7. The CDR3 region has the DNA TGTGCCAGCAGTGAATATAACGCAGGGACTAGCTACGAGCAGTACTTC. Protein product: CASSEYNAGTSYEQYF.